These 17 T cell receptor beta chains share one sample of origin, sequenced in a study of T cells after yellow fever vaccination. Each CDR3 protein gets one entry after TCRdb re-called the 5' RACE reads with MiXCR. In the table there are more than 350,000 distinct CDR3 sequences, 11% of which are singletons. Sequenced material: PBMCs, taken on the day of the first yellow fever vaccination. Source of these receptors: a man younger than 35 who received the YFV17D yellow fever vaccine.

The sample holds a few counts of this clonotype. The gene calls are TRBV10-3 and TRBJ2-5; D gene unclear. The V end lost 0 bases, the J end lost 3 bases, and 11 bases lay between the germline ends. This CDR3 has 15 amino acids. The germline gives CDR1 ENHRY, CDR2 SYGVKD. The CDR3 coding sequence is TGTGCCATCAGTGAGTCGGTAGTCAGAAAAGAGACCCAGTACTTC. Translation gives CAISESVVRKETQYF.

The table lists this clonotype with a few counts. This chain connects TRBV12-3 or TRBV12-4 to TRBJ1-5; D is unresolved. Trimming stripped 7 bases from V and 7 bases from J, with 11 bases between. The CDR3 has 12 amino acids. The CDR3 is CASKSGGQPQHF. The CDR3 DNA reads TGTGCCAGCAAGTCGGGCGGACAGCCCCAGCATTTT.

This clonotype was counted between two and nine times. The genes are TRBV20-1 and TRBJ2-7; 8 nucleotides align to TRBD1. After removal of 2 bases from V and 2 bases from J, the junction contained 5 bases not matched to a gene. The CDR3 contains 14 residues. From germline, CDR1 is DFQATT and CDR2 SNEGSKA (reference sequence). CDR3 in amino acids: CSARSRDRPYEQYF. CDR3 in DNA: TGCAGTGCTAGAAGCCGGGACAGGCCCTACGAGCAGTACTTC.

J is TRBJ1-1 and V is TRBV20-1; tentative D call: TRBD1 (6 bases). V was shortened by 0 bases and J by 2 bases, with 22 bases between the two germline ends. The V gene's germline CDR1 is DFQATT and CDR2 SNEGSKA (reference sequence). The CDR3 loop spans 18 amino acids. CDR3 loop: CSARDFKGPTGSNTEAFF. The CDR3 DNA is TGCAGTGCTAGAGATTTTAAGGGGCCCACAGGGTCTAACACTGAAGCTTTCTTT.

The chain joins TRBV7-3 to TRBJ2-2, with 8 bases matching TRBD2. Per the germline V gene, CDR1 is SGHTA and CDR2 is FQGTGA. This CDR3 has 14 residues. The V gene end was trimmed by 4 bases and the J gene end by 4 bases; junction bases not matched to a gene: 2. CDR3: CASSYLAGTGELFF. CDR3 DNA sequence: TGTGCCAGCAGCTACCTAGCGGGCACCGGGGAGCTGTTTTTT.

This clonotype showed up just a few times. CDR3 sequence (DNA): TGTGCCAGCAGCCCATCGGGGCTGAACACTGAAGCTTTCTTT. Translating it yields CASSPSGLNTEAFF. The chain employs TRBV5-5 and TRBJ1-1; D may be TRBD1 (5 bases). The germline V gene has CDR1 SGHKS and CDR2 YYEKEE (reference sequence). Trimming stripped 4 bases from V and 0 bases from J, with 10 bases between. CDR3 length: 14 residues.

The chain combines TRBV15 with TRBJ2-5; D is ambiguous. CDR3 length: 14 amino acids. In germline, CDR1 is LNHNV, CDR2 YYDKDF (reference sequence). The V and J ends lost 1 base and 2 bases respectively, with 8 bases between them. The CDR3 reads CATSRGQRQETQYF. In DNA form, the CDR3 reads TGTGCCACCAGCAGAGGGCAAAGACAAGAGACCCAGTACTTC. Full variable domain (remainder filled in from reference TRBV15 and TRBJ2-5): DAMVIQNPRYQVTQFGKPVTLSCSQTLNHNVMYWYQQKSSQAPKLLFHYYDKDFNNEADTPDNFQSRRPNTSFCFLDIRSPGLGDTAMYLCATSRGQRQETQYFGPGTRLLVL.

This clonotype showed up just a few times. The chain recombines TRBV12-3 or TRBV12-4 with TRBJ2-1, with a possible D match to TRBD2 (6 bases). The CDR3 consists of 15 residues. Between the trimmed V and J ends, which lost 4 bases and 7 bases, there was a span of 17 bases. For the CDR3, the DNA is TGTGCCAGCAGTTCCCCTAGCGTGTGGGTTAATGAGCAGTTCTTC. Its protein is CASSSPSVWVNEQFF.

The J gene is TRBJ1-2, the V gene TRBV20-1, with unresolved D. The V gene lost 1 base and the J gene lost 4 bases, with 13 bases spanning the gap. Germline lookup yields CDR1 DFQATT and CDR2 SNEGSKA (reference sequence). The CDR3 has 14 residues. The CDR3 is CSARVAGRGYGYTF. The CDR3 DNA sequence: TGCAGTGCTAGAGTTGCAGGCCGTGGCTATGGCTACACCTTC.

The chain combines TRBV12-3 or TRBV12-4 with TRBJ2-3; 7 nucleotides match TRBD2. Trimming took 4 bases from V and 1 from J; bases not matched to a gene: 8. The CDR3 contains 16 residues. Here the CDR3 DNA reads TGTGCCAGCAGTTGGACCAGCGGGGCCCGCACAGATACGCAGTATTTT. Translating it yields CASSWTSGARTDTQYF.

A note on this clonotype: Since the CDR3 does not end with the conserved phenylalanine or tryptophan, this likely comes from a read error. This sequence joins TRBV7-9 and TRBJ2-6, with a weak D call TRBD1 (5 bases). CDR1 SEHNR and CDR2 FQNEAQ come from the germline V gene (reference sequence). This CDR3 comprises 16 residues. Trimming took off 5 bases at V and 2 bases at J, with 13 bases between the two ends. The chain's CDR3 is CASSPHRNPGANVLTS. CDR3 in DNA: TGTGCCAGCAGCCCGCACAGGAATCCTGGGGCCAACGTCCTGACTTCC.

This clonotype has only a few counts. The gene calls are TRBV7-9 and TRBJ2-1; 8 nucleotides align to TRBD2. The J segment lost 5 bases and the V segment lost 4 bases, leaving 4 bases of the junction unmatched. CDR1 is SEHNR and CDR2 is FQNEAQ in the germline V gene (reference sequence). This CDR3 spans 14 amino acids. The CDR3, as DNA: TGTGCCAGCAGCTCCGGGGGGGCAAACAATGAGCAGTTCTTC. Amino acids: CASSSGGANNEQFF.

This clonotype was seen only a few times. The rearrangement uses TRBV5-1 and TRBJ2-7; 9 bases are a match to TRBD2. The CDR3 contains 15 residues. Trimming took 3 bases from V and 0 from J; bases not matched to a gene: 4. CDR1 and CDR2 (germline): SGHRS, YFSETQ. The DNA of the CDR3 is TGCGCCAGCAGCTCAAGCGGGGGGTCCTCCTACGAGCAGTACTTC. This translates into CASSSSGGSSYEQYF. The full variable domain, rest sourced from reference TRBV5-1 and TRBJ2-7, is KAGVTQTPRYLIKTRGQQVTLSCSPISGHRSVSWYQQTPGQGLQFLFEYFSETQRNKGNFPGRFSGRQFSNSRSEMNVSTLELGDSALYLCASSSSGGSSYEQYFGPGTRLTVT.

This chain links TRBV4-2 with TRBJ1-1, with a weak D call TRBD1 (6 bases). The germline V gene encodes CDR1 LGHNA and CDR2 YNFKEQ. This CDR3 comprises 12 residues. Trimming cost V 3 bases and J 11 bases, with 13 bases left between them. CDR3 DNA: TGTGCCAGCAGCCAGGGGGATAGGGGGGCTTTCTTT. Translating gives CASSQGDRGAFF.

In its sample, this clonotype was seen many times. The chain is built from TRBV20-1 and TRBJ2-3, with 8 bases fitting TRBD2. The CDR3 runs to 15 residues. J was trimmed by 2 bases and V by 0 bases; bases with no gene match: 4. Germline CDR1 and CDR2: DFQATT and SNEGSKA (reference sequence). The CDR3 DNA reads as TGCAGTGCTAGAGATCCGGGGGGGGTCACAGATACGCAGTATTTT. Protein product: CSARDPGGVTDTQYF.

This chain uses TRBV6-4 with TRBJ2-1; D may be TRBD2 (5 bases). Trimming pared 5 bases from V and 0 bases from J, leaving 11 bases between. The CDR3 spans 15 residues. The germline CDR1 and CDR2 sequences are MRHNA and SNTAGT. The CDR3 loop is CASSKTRNSYNEQFF. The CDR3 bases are TGTGCCAGCAGTAAAACTAGGAACTCCTACAATGAGCAGTTCTTC.

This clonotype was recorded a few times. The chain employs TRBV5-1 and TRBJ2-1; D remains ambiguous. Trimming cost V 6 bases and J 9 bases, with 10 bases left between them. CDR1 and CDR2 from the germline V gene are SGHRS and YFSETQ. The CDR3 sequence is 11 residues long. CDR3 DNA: TGCGCCAGCAATAGGAACGCTGAGCAGTTCTTC. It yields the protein CASNRNAEQFF.